This TCR beta chain was captured in a study of cytomegalovirus exposure and HLA in healthy donors. The study, taken as a whole, reports: A list of roughly 180 TCR beta chains associated with cytomegalovirus was given.

PCR employed 60 Vbeta and 13 Jbeta primers. Assay used: immunoSEQ multiplex PCR; TCRdb lists only in-frame clones, some missing. The sample consists of some 150,000 clones, about 76% of them appearing once. Comments on this clone: Its antigen remains unidentified. Other DNA sequences from this sample encode an identical CDR3 as well.

Sequencing used PBMCs. This receptor was identified in a woman aged 40 to 55 in good health and CMV-seronegative.

The DNA for the CDR3 is TGTGCCAGCAGTGACTCTAGCGGGGGGACAGATACGCAGTATTTT. Its translation is CASSDSSGGTDTQYF. The chain links TRBV6-4 to TRBJ2-3; the match to TRBD2 covers 10 bases. The V gene's germline CDR1 is MRHNA and CDR2 SNTAGT. Losses at the gene ends were 0 bases for V and 3 bases for J; bases not matched to a gene: 0. This CDR3 contains 15 residues.